Listed here are 9 T cell receptor beta chains from one sample, sequenced in a study of beta chain features in type 1 diabetes. Expressed TCRB transcripts were sequenced after all isolated RNA was converted to cDNA. Here immunoSEQ multiplex PCR was the method, and the copy in TCRdb shows in-frame clones only, minus some. Among 150,000 to 190,000 clones, approximately 8.1% were seen once, and the ten largest hold approximately 0.69%. Source material: central memory CD4+ T cells from blood. The receptors stem from a man aged 18 to 30 in good health.

J is TRBJ1-4 and V is TRBV7-2; D gene uncertain. The length of the CDR3 is 16 residues. Germline CDR1 reads SGHTA; CDR2 reads FQGNSA. The ends were cut back, 2 bases at V and 2 bases at J, with 12 bases in the middle. The CDR3 here is CASSLRGFLTNEKLFF. The CDR3 bases are TGTGCCAGCAGCTTACGGGGATTCCTCACTAATGAAAAACTGTTTTTT.

CDR3 DNA: TGTGCCACCAGCAGAGACAGGGGTGGTGGGGAGACCCAGTACTTC. Amino acid sequence: CATSRDRGGGETQYF. The chain uses TRBV15 and TRBJ2-5, with D possibly being TRBD1 (6 bases). The CDR3 consists of 15 residues. Germline loops: CDR1 LNHNV, CDR2 YYDKDF (reference sequence). V lost 0 bases to trimming and J lost 5 bases, with 13 bases between them.

This clone was counted many times. The J gene is TRBJ2-4, the V gene TRBV5-1, with D possibly matching TRBD2 (6 bases). The CDR3 has 14 residues. Per the germline V gene, CDR1 is SGHRS and CDR2 is YFSETQ. V lost 0 bases to trimming and J lost 7 bases, with 11 bases between them. The CDR3 bases are TGCGCCAGCAGCTTGGGGGACGGAGGGAACATTCAGTACTTC. The encoded protein is CASSLGDGGNIQYF. Combining the CDR3 with reference TRBV5-1 and TRBJ2-4 gives the whole variable domain KAGVTQTPRYLIKTRGQQVTLSCSPISGHRSVSWYQQTPGQGLQFLFEYFSETQRNKGNFPGRFSGRQFSNSRSEMNVSTLELGDSALYLCASSLGDGGNIQYFGAGTRLSVL.

This clone was seen more than once but under ten times. The chain carries TRBV5-1 and TRBJ2-5; 8 bases are a match to TRBD1. Looked up from germline, CDR1 is SGHRS and CDR2 is YFSETQ. The CDR3 runs to 13 residues. V lost 4 bases to trimming and J lost 3 bases; unmatched junction nucleotides: 2. In DNA form, the CDR3 reads TGCGCCAGCAGCGGACAGGGAGAAGAGACCCAGTACTTC. Protein: CASSGQGEETQYF. Full variable domain (outside the CDR3, taken from reference TRBV5-1 and TRBJ2-5): KAGVTQTPRYLIKTRGQQVTLSCSPISGHRSVSWYQQTPGQGLQFLFEYFSETQRNKGNFPGRFSGRQFSNSRSEMNVSTLELGDSALYLCASSGQGEETQYFGPGTRLLVL.

This clone was recorded a few times. This chain connects TRBV15 to TRBJ1-4; D remains unclear. V lost 0 bases, J lost 7 bases, and 12 bases lay in between. This CDR3 is built from 15 residues. The V gene's germline CDR1 is LNHNV and CDR2 YYDKDF (reference sequence). CDR3 coding DNA: TGTGCCACCAGCAGAGATGGAGGACCTAGTGAAAAACTGTTTTTT. It translates to CATSRDGGPSEKLFF.

This clone showed up just a few times. V is TRBV28 and J is TRBJ2-1, with TRBD2 identical over 7 bases. The CDR3 has 14 residues. Trimming took 7 bases from V and 3 from J; bases not matched to a gene: 6. In germline, CDR1 is MDHEN, CDR2 SYDVKM. The CDR3 spells CASKLLADYNEQFF. The CDR3 nucleotides are TGTGCCAGCAAATTGCTAGCGGACTACAATGAGCAGTTCTTC.

This clone was detected a few times. This rearrangement joins TRBV21-1 to TRBJ2-3; TRBD2 is the table's D call and was not checked against the DNA. TRBV21-1 is given as a pseudogene. This CDR3 is built from 18 residues. The CDR3 loop is CASSRWTSGGAQTDTQYF. The CDR3 nucleotides read TGTGCCAGCAGCAGATGGACTAGCGGGGGGGCCCAAACAGATACGCAGTATTTT.

This clone turned up a few times. CDR3 nucleotides: TGTGCCAGCAGCTTAGTCCGTGATAGCGAAAAACTGTTTTTT. Its protein is CASSLVRDSEKLFF. The V and J genes are TRBV11-2 and TRBJ1-4; no reliable D call. V was cut by 1 base and J by 8 bases, with 11 bases left in between. The CDR3 is made up of 14 amino acids. Per germline, CDR1 SGHAT and CDR2 FQNNGV.

The chain recombines TRBV5-1 with TRBJ2-3; TRBD2 might be the D (5 bases). The CDR3 runs to 15 residues. V lost 3 bases and J 6 bases, leaving 17 bases between the germline ends. Germline V gives CDR1 SGHRS, CDR2 YFSETQ. This CDR3 reads CASSSSGIGKDTQYF. Here the CDR3 DNA reads TGCGCCAGCAGCTCTTCGGGGATTGGCAAGGATACGCAGTATTTT.